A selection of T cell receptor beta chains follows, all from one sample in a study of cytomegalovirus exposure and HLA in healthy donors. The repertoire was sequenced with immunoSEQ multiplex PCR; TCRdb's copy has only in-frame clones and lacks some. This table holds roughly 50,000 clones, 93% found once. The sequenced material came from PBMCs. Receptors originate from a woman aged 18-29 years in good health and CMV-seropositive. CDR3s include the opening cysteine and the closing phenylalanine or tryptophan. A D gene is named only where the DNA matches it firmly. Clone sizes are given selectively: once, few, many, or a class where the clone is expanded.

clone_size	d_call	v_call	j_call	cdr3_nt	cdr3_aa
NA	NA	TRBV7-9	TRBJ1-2	TGTGCCAGCAGCCCCCCGGGGTGGAATGGCTACACCTTC	CASSPPGWNGYTF
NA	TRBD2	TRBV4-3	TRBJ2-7	TGCGCCAGCAGCCAAGAGATTAGCGGGGGCGGCGAGCAGTACTTC	CASSQEISGGGEQYF
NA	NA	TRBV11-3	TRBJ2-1	TGTGCCAGCAGCTTAGGAGGGAGAAATGAGCAGTTCTTC	CASSLGGRNEQFF
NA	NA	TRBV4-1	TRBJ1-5	TGCGCCAGCAGCCAAGGCAGGGGCAATCAGCCCCAGCATTTT	CASSQGRGNQPQHF
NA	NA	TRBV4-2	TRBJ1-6	TGTGCCAGCAGCCAAGTATCAGGGGATAATTCACCCCTCCACTTT	CASSQVSGDNSPLHF
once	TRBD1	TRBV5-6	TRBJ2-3	TGTGCCAGCAGTGACAGGGACACAGATACGCAGTATTTT	CASSDRDTDTQYF
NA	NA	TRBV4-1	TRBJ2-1	TGCGCCAGCAGCCAAGAAGGCCAGCGAAGCTTCTACAATGAGCAGTTCTTC	CASSQEGQRSFYNEQFF
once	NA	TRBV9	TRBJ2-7	TGTGCCAGCGGACTATCTCAGGAACCAAGCTACGAGCAGTACTTC	CASGLSQEPSYEQYF
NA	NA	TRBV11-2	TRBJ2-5	TGTGCCAGCAGCTTAGTGCCGGACAGACAAGAGACCCAGTACTTC	CASSLVPDRQETQYF
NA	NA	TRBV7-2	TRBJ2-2	TGTGCCAGCAGCCCACTGAGCACCGGGGAGCTGTTTTTT	CASSPLSTGELFF
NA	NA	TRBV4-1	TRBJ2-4	TGCGCCAGCAGCCAAGGCTTCACAGGGTATTTATCTAACATTCAGTACTTC	CASSQGFTGYLSNIQYF